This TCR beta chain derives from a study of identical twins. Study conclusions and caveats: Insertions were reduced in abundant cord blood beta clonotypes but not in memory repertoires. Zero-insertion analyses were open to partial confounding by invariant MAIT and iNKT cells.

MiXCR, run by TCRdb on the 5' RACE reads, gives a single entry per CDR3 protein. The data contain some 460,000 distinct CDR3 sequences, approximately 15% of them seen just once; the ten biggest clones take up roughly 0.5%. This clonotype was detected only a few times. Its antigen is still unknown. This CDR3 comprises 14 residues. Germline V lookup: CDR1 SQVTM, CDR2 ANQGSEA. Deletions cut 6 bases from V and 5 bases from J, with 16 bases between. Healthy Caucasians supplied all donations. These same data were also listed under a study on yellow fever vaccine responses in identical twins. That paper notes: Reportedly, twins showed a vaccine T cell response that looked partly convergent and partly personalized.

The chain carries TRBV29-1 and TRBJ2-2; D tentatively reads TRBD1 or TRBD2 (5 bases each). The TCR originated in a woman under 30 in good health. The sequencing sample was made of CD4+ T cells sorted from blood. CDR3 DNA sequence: TGCAGCGTCCCGGGGCAGAGCCGAACCGGGGAGCTGTTTTTT. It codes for CSVPGQSRTGELFF.